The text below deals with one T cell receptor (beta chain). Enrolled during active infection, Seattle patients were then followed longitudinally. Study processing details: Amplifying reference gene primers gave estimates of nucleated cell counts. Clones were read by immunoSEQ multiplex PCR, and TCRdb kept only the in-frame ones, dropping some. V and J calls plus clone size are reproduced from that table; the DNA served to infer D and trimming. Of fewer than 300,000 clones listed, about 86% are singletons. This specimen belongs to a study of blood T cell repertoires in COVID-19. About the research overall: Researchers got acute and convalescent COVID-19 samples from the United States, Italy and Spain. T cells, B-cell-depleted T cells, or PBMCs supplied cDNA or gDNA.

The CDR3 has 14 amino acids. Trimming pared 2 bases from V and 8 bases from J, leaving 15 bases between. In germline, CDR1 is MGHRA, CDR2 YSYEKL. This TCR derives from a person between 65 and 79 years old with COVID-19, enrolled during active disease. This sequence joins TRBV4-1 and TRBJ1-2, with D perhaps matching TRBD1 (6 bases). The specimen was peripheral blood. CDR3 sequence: CASSQQTGYRGYTF. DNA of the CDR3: TGCGCCAGCAGCCAACAAACAGGGTATAGGGGCTACACCTTC.